This T cell receptor beta chain was sequenced for a study of cytomegalovirus exposure and HLA in healthy donors. In this sample, this clone turned up once. The antigen is undetermined. The study's findings and limits: Most TCR sequences were seen very rarely across donors, but some public TCRs occurred in many. According to reports, the classifier identified cytomegalovirus status with high specificity and sensitivity. Subsequent analysis of the approximately 120 validation repertoires found a tendency for first-cohort TCR clusters to co-occur. The authors enumerated under 200 TCR beta chains as linked to cytomegalovirus.

The assay was immunoSEQ multiplex PCR, and TCRdb's table has in-frame clones only and misses some. The table has about 150,000 clones, approximately 90% seen once. The sample taken for sequencing was PBMCs. This sequence was found in a man aged 18 to 30 in good health and CMV-seronegative.

As DNA, the CDR3 is TGTGCCAGCCAAGGGGGACCGAGCACCGGGGAGCTGTTTTTT. Translating it yields CASQGGPSTGELFF. The chain uses TRBV7-9 and TRBJ2-2; possible D gene TRBD1, 6 bases. The CDR3 runs 14 residues. Germline CDR1 reads SEHNR; CDR2 reads FQNEAQ (reference sequence). V was trimmed by 8 bases and J by 4 bases, leaving 14 bases between them.